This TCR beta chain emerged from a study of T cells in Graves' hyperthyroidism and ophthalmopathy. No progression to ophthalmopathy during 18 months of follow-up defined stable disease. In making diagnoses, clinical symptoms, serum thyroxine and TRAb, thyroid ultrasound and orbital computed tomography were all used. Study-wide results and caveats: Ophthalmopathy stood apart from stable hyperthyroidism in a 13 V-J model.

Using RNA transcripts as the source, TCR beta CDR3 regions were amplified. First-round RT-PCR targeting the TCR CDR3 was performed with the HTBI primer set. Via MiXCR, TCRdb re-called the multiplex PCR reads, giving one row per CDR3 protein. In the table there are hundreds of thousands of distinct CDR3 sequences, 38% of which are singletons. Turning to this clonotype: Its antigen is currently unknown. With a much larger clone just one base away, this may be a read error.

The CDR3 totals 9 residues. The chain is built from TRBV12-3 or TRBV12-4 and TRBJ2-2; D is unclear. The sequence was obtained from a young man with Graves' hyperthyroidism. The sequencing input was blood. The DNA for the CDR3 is TGTGCCAGCGGTTTTCCTCTGTTTTTT. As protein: CASGFPLFF.